The 15 T cell receptor beta chains given below trace back to one sample, sequenced in a study of T-cell memory formation after mild COVID-19. TCRdb passed the 5' RACE reads through MiXCR, listing each CDR3 protein once. The sample lists roughly 180,000 distinct CDR3 sequences, 11% occurring once. Material: PBMCs or a T cell subset sorted from them (not recorded which). The receptors derive from a man younger than 30 who had mild COVID-19 (a few samples of this study predate the infection). Cell type and time point are not known.

This clonotype was found many times. The rearrangement uses TRBV27 and TRBJ2-2; possibly TRBD2 for D (6 bases). V was pared by 5 bases and J by 0 bases, with 10 bases between. Germline CDR1 is MNHEY and CDR2 is SMNVEV (reference sequence). This CDR3 has 15 amino acids. The CDR3 DNA sequence: TGTGCCAGCAGTCGACTAGGATCGAACACCGGGGAGCTGTTTTTT. Its protein product is CASSRLGSNTGELFF.

In its sample, this clonotype was seen many times. V gene TRBV6-6 combines with J gene TRBJ2-7; D tentatively fits TRBD1 or TRBD2 (5 bases each). CDR3 size: 14 residues. V was shortened by 4 bases and J by 5 bases, with 15 bases between the two germline ends. The germline V gene has CDR1 MNHNY and CDR2 SVGAGI (reference sequence). CDR3 bases: TGTGCCAGCAGTTCCCGAGGCAGGGACCACGAGCAGTACTTC. Amino acid sequence: CASSSRGRDHEQYF.

At least ten counts were recorded for this clonotype. The chain combines TRBV5-1 with TRBJ2-5, with D possibly being TRBD1 (6 bases). Trimming cost V 0 bases and J 4 bases, with 10 bases left between them. The CDR3 totals 14 residues. CDR1 is SGHRS and CDR2 is YFSETQ in the germline V gene. The CDR3 nucleotides read TGCGCCAGCAGCTTGGACAGGGCGGTAGAGACCCAGTACTTC. Protein sequence: CASSLDRAVETQYF.

The sample holds a few counts of this clonotype. The chain has TRBV10-3 and TRBJ1-5; no reliable D call. The CDR3 loop spans 15 amino acids. The V and J ends lost 10 bases and 2 bases respectively, with 18 bases between them. Germline lookup yields CDR1 ENHRY and CDR2 SYGVKD. The CDR3 DNA sequence: TGTGCCACCTCACCCCAGGTTCAGGGCAATCAGCCCCAGCATTTT. Encoded protein: CATSPQVQGNQPQHF.

This clonotype was counted many times. The CDR3 loop reads CASSEGDRGTQYF. Here the CDR3 DNA reads TGTGCCAGCAGTGAAGGGGACAGGGGCACTCAGTACTTC. The V and J genes are TRBV25-1 and TRBJ2-4; 10 positions match TRBD1. The germline V gene encodes CDR1 MGHDK and CDR2 SYGVNS. V lost 2 bases and J lost 12; bases outside the gene matches: 4. The CDR3 totals 13 residues.

CDR3 amino acids: CASIKSSGTDTQYF. DNA of the CDR3: TGTGCCAGCATCAAATCCTCCGGGACAGATACGCAGTATTTT. The V and J genes are TRBV7-9 and TRBJ2-3; the D is unclear. With 7 bases removed from V and 3 bases from J, the gap between germline ends came to 14 bases. Germline V gives CDR1 SEHNR, CDR2 FQNEAQ (reference sequence). There are 14 residues in the CDR3.

Only a few counts were recorded for this clonotype. The gene calls are TRBV20-1 and TRBJ2-1; D is undetermined. V dropped 3 bases and J dropped 5 bases, with 11 bases sitting between them. CDR3 length equals 13 residues. From germline, CDR1 is DFQATT and CDR2 SNEGSKA (reference sequence). CDR3 amino acids: CSARINRNNEQFF. CDR3 DNA sequence: TGCAGTGCTAGGATCAATAGGAACAATGAGCAGTTCTTC.

This clonotype has a handful of counts. This sequence joins TRBV19 and TRBJ1-1; D not certain. Germline CDR1 LNHDA, CDR2 SQIVND (reference sequence). The CDR3 is 13 amino acids. Trimming left V 6 bases short and J 3 bases short, with 11 bases between. Written as DNA, the CDR3 is TGTGCCAGTAGCAAAAGCCAGGACACTGAAGCTTTCTTT. Translating it yields CASSKSQDTEAFF.

This sequence joins TRBV12-3 or TRBV12-4 and TRBJ2-7; 7 nucleotides align to TRBD1. This CDR3 has 13 amino acids. V lost 6 bases, J lost 6 bases, and 8 bases stayed unmatched. The CDR3 is CASRTLAGGEQYF. CDR3 nucleotide sequence: TGTGCCAGCAGGACCCTAGCAGGGGGCGAGCAGTACTTC.

The CDR3 reads CASSQSSGGAGDEQFF. DNA of the CDR3: TGTGCCAGCTCCCAGTCTAGCGGGGGGGCAGGCGATGAGCAGTTCTTC. The gene calls are TRBV18 and TRBJ2-1; TRBD2 matches at 12 bases. Germline values: CDR1 KGHSH, CDR2 LQKENI. This CDR3 is built from 16 residues. Trimming took 6 bases from V and 8 from J; bases not matched to a gene: 11.

V usage is TRBV3-1 and J usage is TRBJ1-5; D is unclear. Trimming cost V 8 bases and J 0 bases, with 5 bases left between them. This CDR3 has 12 residues. Germline values: CDR1 LGHDT, CDR2 YNNKEL (reference sequence). CDR3 sequence reads: CASGSSNQPQHF. DNA of the CDR3: TGTGCCAGCGGTTCTAGCAATCAGCCCCAGCATTTT.

This clonotype was recorded once. The CDR3: CATSEGLAGTDTQYF. In nucleotides, the CDR3 is TGTGCCACCAGTGAAGGACTAGCGGGGACAGATACGCAGTATTTT. The V gene is TRBV24-1, the J gene TRBJ2-3, with TRBD2 matching over 12 bases. The CDR3 spans 15 residues. The trim removed 4 bases at V and 3 bases at J, leaving 1 base unmatched. The germline CDR1 and CDR2 sequences are KGHDR and SFDVKD.

The J gene is TRBJ2-5, the V gene TRBV11-3; 7 bases are a match to TRBD2. Germline V gene sequence: CDR1 SGHNT, CDR2 YENEEA. V lost 8 bases to trimming and J lost 1 base; unmatched junction nucleotides: 13. This CDR3 has 16 residues. CDR3 amino acids: CASRPDPGGSQETQYF. In DNA, the CDR3 is TGTGCCAGCCGACCGGATCCGGGAGGTAGCCAAGAGACCCAGTACTTC.

In its sample, this clonotype was seen a few times. The chain carries TRBV27 and TRBJ1-6; 9 bases align to TRBD1. In germline, CDR1 is MNHEY, CDR2 SMNVEV (reference sequence). Trimming at V came to 6 bases and at J to 6 bases, leaving 3 bases not matched to a gene. CDR3 length equals 14 residues. The DNA for the CDR3 is TGTGCCAGCAGCGGGGACAGGGCTAATTCACCCCTCCACTTT. Translated: CASSGDRANSPLHF.

In this sample, this clonotype turned up a few times. The chain links TRBV18 to TRBJ1-2; TRBD1 might be the D (5 bases). Germline assignment: CDR1 KGHSH and CDR2 LQKENI. V shed 3 bases and J shed 8 bases, with 10 bases lying between them. The CDR3 covers 12 residues. In DNA, the CDR3 is TGTGCCAGCTCACCCACAGGAGGGGGCTACACCTTC. It is translated as CASSPTGGGYTF.